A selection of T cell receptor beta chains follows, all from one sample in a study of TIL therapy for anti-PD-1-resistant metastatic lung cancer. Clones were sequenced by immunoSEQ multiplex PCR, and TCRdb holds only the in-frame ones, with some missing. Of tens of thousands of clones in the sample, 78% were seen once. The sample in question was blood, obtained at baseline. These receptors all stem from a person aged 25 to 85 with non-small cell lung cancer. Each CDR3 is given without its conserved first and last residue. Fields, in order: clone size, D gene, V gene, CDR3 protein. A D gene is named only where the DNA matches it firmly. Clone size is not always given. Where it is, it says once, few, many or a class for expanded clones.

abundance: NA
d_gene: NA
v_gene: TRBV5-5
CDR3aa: ASSPLVLRSYEQY

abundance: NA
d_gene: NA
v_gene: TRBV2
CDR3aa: ASSVSLGGITEAF

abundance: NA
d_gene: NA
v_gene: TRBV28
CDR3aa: ASSVIRQGPGANVLT

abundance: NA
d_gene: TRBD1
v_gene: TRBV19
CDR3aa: ASSEDRSSYNEQF

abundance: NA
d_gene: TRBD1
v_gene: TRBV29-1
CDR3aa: SVDNRGQRTDTQY

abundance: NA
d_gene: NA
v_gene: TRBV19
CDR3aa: ASSITGPTYEQY

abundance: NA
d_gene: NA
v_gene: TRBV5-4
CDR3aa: ASSSGRDEKLF

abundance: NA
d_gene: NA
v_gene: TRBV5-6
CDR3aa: ASSLGTGWSQPQH

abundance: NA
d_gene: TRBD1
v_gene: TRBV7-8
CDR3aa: ASSLVERDRGFYTQY

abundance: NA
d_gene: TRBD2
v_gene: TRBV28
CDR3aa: ASSFLGGSKNIQY

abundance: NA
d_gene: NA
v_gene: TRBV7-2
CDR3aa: ASRPTGPSGYT

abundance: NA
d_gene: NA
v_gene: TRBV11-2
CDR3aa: ASSRRLQAGQGYT

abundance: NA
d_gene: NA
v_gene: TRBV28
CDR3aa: ASSPLVDTQY

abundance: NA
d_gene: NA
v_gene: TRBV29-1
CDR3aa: SATGGGTGELF

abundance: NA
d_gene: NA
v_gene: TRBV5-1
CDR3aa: ASSSGGASDEQY

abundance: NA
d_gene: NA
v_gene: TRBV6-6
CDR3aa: ASSYGPGETQY

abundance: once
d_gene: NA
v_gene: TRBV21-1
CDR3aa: ASSNGNLTGSFYEQY

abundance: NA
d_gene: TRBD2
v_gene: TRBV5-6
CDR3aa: ASSSRASGGFRETQY

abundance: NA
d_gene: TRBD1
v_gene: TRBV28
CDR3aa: ASSPPGQAPAVRAF

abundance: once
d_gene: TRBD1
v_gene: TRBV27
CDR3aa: ASSLWAGQGAGGYT

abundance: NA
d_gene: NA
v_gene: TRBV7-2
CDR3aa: ASSSFSNYGYT

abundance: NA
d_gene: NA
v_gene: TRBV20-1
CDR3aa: SAVEYNEQF

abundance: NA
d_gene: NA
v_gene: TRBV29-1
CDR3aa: SSSGGETQY

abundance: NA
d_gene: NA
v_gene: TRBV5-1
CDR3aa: ASRNYNEQF

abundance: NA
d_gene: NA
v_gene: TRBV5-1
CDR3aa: ASSFGVVNTEAF

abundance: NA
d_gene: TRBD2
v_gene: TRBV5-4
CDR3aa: ASSSGLGAYNEQF

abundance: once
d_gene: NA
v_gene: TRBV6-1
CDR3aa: ASSATVSGYT

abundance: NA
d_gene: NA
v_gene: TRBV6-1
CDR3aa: ASSASGRRYNEQF

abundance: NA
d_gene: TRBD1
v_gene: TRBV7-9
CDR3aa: ASSERGTGSGYNSPLH

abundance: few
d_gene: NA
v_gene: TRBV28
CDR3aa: ASSLPNQPQH

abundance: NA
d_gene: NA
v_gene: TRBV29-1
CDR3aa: SVVDGRYEQY